The rows below give T cell receptor beta chains drawn from one sample of a study of cytomegalovirus exposure and HLA in healthy donors. Repertoires were generated with immunoSEQ multiplex PCR, while TCRdb's copy carries only in-frame clones and drops some. This sample has over 150,000 clones, with 75% to 90% found just once. The material sequenced was PBMCs. The receptors shown here come from a woman in her forties or fifties in good health and CMV-seropositive. Both conserved end residues are part of each CDR3. Fields, in order: D gene, J gene, CDR3 length, V gene, clone size, CDR3 protein, CDR3 DNA. D genes are given only for firm matches. Not every row has a clone size; where given, it reads once, few, many or a size class.

d_gene: NA
j_gene: TRBJ1-6
len: 11
v_gene: TRBV7-9
abundance: NA
CDR3aa: CSSSLGGALHF
CDR3nt: TGTTCCAGCAGCTTAGGCGGGGCCCTCCACTTT

d_gene: TRBD2
j_gene: TRBJ2-3
len: 16
v_gene: TRBV13
abundance: once
CDR3aa: CASSLAFLAGADTQYF
CDR3nt: TGTGCCAGCAGCTTGGCCTTCCTAGCGGGAGCAGATACGCAGTATTTT

d_gene: TRBD1
j_gene: TRBJ2-3
len: 14
v_gene: TRBV5-8
abundance: NA
CDR3aa: CASSTGQGTDTQYF
CDR3nt: TGTGCCAGCAGCACGGGACAGGGAACAGATACGCAGTATTTT

d_gene: TRBD2
j_gene: TRBJ2-1
len: 15
v_gene: TRBV5-1
abundance: NA
CDR3aa: CASSLTTGTSNEQFF
CDR3nt: TGCGCCAGCAGCTTAACAACAGGGACTAGCAATGAGCAGTTCTTC

d_gene: NA
j_gene: TRBJ2-5
len: 14
v_gene: TRBV6-6
abundance: NA
CDR3aa: CASSYSGRGETQYF
CDR3nt: TGTGCCAGCAGTTACTCGGGCCGGGGAGAGACCCAGTACTTC

d_gene: NA
j_gene: TRBJ1-2
len: 11
v_gene: TRBV20-1
abundance: few
CDR3aa: CNLRAHYGYTF
CDR3nt: TGCAACCTCAGGGCCCACTATGGCTACACCTTC

d_gene: NA
j_gene: TRBJ1-2
len: 14
v_gene: TRBV7-9
abundance: NA
CDR3aa: CASSYTRWEGGYTF
CDR3nt: TGTGCCAGCAGCTACACAAGGTGGGAGGGCGGCTACACCTTC

d_gene: NA
j_gene: TRBJ2-7
len: 11
v_gene: TRBV11-2
abundance: NA
CDR3aa: CASSPSYEQYF
CDR3nt: TGTGCCAGCAGCCCCTCTTACGAGCAGTACTTC

d_gene: NA
j_gene: TRBJ1-1
len: 13
v_gene: TRBV19
abundance: NA
CDR3aa: CASTGVFDTEAFF
CDR3nt: TGTGCCAGTACCGGAGTATTTGACACTGAAGCTTTCTTT

d_gene: TRBD1
j_gene: TRBJ2-1
len: 17
v_gene: TRBV6-1
abundance: NA
CDR3aa: CASSVRDRGISANEQFF
CDR3nt: TGTGCCAGCAGTGTCCGGGACAGGGGTATTAGCGCGAATGAGCAGTTCTTC

d_gene: TRBD1
j_gene: TRBJ1-1
len: 13
v_gene: TRBV25-1
abundance: NA
CDR3aa: CASSATGVNSAFF
CDR3nt: TGTGCCAGCAGTGCGACAGGGGTTAATTCAGCTTTCTTT

d_gene: TRBD1
j_gene: TRBJ2-1
len: 15
v_gene: TRBV11-1
abundance: NA
CDR3aa: CASSWDLQGDNEQFF
CDR3nt: TGTGCCAGCAGCTGGGATCTACAGGGGGACAATGAGCAGTTCTTC

d_gene: TRBD1
j_gene: TRBJ1-2
len: 15
v_gene: TRBV6-5
abundance: NA
CDR3aa: CASSPLGTGNYGYTF
CDR3nt: TGTGCCAGCAGTCCACTGGGGACAGGGAACTATGGCTACACCTTC

d_gene: TRBD1
j_gene: TRBJ2-2
len: 15
v_gene: TRBV5-8
abundance: NA
CDR3aa: CASSPPDRVTGELFF
CDR3nt: TGTGCCAGCAGCCCCCCGGACAGGGTCACCGGGGAGCTGTTTTTT

d_gene: NA
j_gene: TRBJ1-1
len: 14
v_gene: TRBV18
abundance: NA
CDR3aa: CASSQVTDSFGAFF
CDR3nt: TGTGCCAGCTCACAGGTCACGGACAGTTTCGGAGCTTTCTTT

d_gene: NA
j_gene: TRBJ2-3
len: 18
v_gene: TRBV7-2
abundance: NA
CDR3aa: CASSGPEGRGPQVGTQYF
CDR3nt: TGTGCCAGCAGCGGACCGGAGGGGCGAGGCCCTCAAGTGGGTACGCAGTATTTT

d_gene: TRBD1
j_gene: TRBJ2-7
len: 14
v_gene: TRBV28
abundance: NA
CDR3aa: CASRKQGAAYEQYF
CDR3nt: TGTGCCAGCAGGAAACAGGGGGCAGCCTACGAGCAGTACTTC

d_gene: TRBD1
j_gene: TRBJ2-2
len: 14
v_gene: TRBV6-6
abundance: once
CDR3aa: CASSYGTGTGELFF
CDR3nt: TGTGCCAGCAGTTACGGGACAGGGACCGGGGAGCTGTTTTTT

d_gene: TRBD1
j_gene: TRBJ1-3
len: 16
v_gene: TRBV7-8
abundance: NA
CDR3aa: CASSRQGVRSGNTIYF
CDR3nt: TGTGCCAGCAGTCGCCAGGGGGTTAGGTCGGGAAACACCATATATTTT

d_gene: NA
j_gene: TRBJ2-7
len: 16
v_gene: TRBV10-2
abundance: NA
CDR3aa: CASSEPDQGGSYEQYF
CDR3nt: TGCGCCAGCAGTGAGCCGGATCAGGGGGGCTCCTACGAGCAGTACTTC

d_gene: NA
j_gene: TRBJ2-2
len: 15
v_gene: TRBV11-2
abundance: NA
CDR3aa: CASSSDRTLTGELFF
CDR3nt: TGTGCCAGCAGCTCAGACAGGACACTCACCGGGGAGCTGTTTTTT

d_gene: NA
j_gene: TRBJ2-3
len: 18
v_gene: TRBV4-1
abundance: NA
CDR3aa: CASSPSYLTGGSTDTQYF
CDR3nt: TGCGCCAGCAGCCCCTCTTACTTAACTGGCGGAAGCACAGATACGCAGTATTTT

d_gene: NA
j_gene: TRBJ1-1
len: 14
v_gene: TRBV5-1
abundance: few
CDR3aa: CASSLEQGNTEAFF
CDR3nt: TGCGCCAGCAGCTTGGAGCAGGGGAACACTGAAGCTTTCTTT

d_gene: NA
j_gene: TRBJ2-2
len: 14
v_gene: TRBV11-2
abundance: NA
CDR3aa: CASGRGTNTGELFF
CDR3nt: TGTGCCAGCGGCAGGGGAACGAACACCGGGGAGCTGTTTTTT

d_gene: NA
j_gene: TRBJ1-1
len: 13
v_gene: TRBV10-3
abundance: few
CDR3aa: CAIRSVDDTEAFF
CDR3nt: TGTGCCATCAGGTCGGTTGATGACACTGAAGCTTTCTTT

d_gene: NA
j_gene: TRBJ1-2
len: 12
v_gene: TRBV29-1
abundance: NA
CDR3aa: CSGGARDYGYTF
CDR3nt: TGCAGTGGGGGGGCGCGGGACTATGGCTACACCTTC

d_gene: TRBD2
j_gene: TRBJ2-3
len: 14
v_gene: TRBV19
abundance: NA
CDR3aa: CASMVSGSTDTQYF
CDR3nt: TGTGCCAGTATGGTTAGCGGGAGCACAGATACGCAGTATTTT

d_gene: NA
j_gene: TRBJ2-1
len: 14
v_gene: TRBV11-3
abundance: NA
CDR3aa: CASSQSDSANEQFF
CDR3nt: TGTGCCAGCAGCCAATCGGACTCCGCCAATGAGCAGTTCTTC

d_gene: NA
j_gene: TRBJ1-3
len: 14
v_gene: TRBV21-1
abundance: NA
CDR3aa: CASRTGSSGNTIYF
CDR3nt: TGTGCCAGCAGAACAGGCTCCTCTGGAAACACCATATATTTT